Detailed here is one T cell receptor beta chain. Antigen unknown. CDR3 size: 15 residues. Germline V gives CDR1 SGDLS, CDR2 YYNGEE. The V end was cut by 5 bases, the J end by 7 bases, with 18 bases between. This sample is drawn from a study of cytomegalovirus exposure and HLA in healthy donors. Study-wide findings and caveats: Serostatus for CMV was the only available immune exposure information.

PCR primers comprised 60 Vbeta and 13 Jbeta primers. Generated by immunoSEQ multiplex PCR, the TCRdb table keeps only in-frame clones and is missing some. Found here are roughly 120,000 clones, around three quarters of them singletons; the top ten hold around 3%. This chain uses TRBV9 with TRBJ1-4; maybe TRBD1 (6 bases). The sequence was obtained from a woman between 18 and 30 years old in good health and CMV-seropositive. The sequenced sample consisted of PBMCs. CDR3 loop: CASSQGGGQGEKLFF. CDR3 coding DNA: TGTGCCAGCAGTCAAGGTGGGGGACAAGGTGAAAAACTGTTTTTT.